Sequencing of this T cell receptor beta chain was carried out in a study of graft-versus-host responses after intestinal transplantation. Study at large: Among the recipients, transplants were multivisceral, liver-intestinal, or isolated intestinal. Study-wide results and caveats: GvH clones appeared in recipient marrow, some first in ileum or blood. Peak circulating GvH clone levels were associated with early post-transplant HvG declines.

V was cut by 5 bases and J by 2 bases, with 13 bases left in between. The CDR3 is made up of 14 amino acids. Germline lookup yields CDR1 MNHEY and CDR2 SVGAGI. Notes on this clone: Its antigen is not identified.

The method was immunoSEQ multiplex PCR; TCRdb's version includes in-frame clones alone and lacks a portion of them. The table includes tens of thousands of clones, approximately 90% detected once. Specimen: unstimulated CD4+ T cells sorted from spleen or lymph node cells, collected before transplant. This receptor was obtained from a human donor who was the organ donor for an intestinal transplant. The chain uses TRBV6-5 and TRBJ2-7; a weak D match, TRBD1 (6 bases). CDR3 sequence (DNA): TGTGCCAGCAGTCGCCGGGACATGGCCTACGAGCAGTACTTC. It codes for CASSRRDMAYEQYF.